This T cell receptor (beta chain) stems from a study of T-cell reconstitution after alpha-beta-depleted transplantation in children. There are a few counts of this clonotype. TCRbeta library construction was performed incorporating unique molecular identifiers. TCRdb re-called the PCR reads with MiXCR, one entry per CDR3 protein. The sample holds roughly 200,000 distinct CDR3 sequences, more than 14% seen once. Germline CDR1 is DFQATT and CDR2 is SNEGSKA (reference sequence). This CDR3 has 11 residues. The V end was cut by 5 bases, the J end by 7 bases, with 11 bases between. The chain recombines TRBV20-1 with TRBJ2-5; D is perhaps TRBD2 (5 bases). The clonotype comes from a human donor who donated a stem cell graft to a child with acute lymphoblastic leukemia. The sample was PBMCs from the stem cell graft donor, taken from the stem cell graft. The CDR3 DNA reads TGCAGTGCTCCGACTGCGGGGACCCAGTACTTC. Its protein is CSAPTAGTQYF.